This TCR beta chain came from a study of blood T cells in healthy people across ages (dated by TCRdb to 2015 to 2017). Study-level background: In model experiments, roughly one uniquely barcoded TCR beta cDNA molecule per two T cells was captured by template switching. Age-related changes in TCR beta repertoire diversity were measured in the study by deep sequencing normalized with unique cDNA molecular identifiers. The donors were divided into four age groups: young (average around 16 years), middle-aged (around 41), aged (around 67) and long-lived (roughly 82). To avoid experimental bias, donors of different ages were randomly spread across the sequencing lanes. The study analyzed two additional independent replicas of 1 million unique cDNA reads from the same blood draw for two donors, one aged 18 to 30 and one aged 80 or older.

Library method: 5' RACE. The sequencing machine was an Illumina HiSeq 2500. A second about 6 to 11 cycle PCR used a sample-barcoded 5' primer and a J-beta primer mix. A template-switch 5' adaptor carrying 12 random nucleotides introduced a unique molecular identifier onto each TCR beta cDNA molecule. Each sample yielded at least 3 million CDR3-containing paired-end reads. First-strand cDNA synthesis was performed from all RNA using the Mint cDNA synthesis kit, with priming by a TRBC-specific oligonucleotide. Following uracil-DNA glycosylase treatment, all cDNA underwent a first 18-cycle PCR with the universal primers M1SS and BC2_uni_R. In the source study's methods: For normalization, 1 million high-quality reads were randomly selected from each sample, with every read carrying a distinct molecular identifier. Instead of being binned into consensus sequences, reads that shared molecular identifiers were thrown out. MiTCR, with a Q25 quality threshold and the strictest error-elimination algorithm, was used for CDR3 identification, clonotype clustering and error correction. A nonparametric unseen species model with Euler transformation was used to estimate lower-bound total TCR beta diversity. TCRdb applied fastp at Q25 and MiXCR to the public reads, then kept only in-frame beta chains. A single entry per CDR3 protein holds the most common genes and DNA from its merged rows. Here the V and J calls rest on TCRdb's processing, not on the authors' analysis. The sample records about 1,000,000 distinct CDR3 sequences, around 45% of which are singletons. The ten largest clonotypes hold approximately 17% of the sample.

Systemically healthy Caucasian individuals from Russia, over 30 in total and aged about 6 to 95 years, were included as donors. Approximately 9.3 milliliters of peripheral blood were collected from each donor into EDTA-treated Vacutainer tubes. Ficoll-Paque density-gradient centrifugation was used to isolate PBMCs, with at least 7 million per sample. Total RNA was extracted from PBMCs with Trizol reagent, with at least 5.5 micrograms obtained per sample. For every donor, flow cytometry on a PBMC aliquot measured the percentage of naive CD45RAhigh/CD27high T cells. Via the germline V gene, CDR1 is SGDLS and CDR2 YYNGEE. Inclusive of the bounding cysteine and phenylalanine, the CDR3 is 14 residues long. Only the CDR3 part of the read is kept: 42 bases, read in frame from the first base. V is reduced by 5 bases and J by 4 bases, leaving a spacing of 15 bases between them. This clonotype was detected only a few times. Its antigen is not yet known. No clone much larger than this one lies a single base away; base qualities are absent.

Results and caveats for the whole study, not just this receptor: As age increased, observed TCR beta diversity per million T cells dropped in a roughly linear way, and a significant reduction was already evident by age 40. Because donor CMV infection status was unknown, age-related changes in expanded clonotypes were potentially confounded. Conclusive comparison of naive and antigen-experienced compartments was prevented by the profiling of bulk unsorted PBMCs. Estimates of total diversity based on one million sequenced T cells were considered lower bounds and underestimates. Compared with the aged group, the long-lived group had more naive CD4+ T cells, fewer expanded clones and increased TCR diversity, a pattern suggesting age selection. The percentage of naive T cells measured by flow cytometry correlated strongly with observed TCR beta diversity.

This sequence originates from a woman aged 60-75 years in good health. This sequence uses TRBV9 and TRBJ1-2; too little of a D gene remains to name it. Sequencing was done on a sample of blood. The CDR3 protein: CASSATGGSYGYTF. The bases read TGTGCCAGCAGTGCGACGGGAGGGAGCTATGGCTACACCTTC.